These 8 T cell receptor beta chains share one sample of origin, sequenced in a study of blood T cell repertoires in COVID-19. This table comes from immunoSEQ multiplex PCR, and its TCRdb copy is limited to in-frame clones, with some not included. The sample holds hundreds of thousands of clones, more than 75% seen once. The source material was peripheral blood. These receptors came from a woman aged 45-65 years with COVID-19, enrolled during active disease.

V is TRBV2 and J is TRBJ1-2, with D unclear. V was trimmed by 6 bases and J by 4 bases, leaving 15 bases between them. Germline V gene data show CDR1 as SNHLY and CDR2 as FYNNEI. CDR3 length equals 14 residues. CDR3 region: CASSGRAWGYGYTF. CDR3 in DNA: TGTGCCAGCAGCGGGCGGGCCTGGGGCTATGGCTACACCTTC.

The rearrangement uses TRBV6-1 and TRBJ2-7, with a weak D call TRBD2 (7 bases). V gave up 2 bases and J gave up 3 bases, with 14 bases separating them. Germline CDR1 reads MNHNS; CDR2 reads SASEGT. The CDR3 runs to 15 residues. The CDR3 sequence: CASSEWGGRSYEQYF. CDR3 DNA: TGTGCCAGCAGTGAATGGGGGGGCAGGAGCTACGAGCAGTACTTC.

The V call is TRBV7-6, the J call TRBJ1-3, with TRBD1 matching 8 bases. Trimming took 5 bases from V and 4 from J; bases not matched to a gene: 7. Germline V gene data show CDR1 as SGHVS and CDR2 as FNYEAQ. There are 15 residues in the CDR3. Here the CDR3 reads CASSPMTGEGNTIYF. CDR3 nucleotide sequence: TGTGCCAGCAGCCCGATGACAGGGGAAGGAAACACCATATATTTT.

The rearrangement uses TRBV7-2 and TRBJ2-3, with a possible D match to TRBD2 (5 bases). The CDR3 is 14 amino acids. Between the trimmed V and J ends, which lost 6 bases and 2 bases, there was a span of 12 bases. From germline, CDR1 is SGHTA and CDR2 FQGNSA. The CDR3 protein is CASRLQRYTDTQYF. CDR3 sequence (DNA): TGTGCCAGCAGACTACAGCGGTACACAGATACGCAGTATTTT. The full variable domain, its missing parts supplied by reference TRBV7-2 and TRBJ2-3, is GAGVSQSPSNKVTEKGKDVELRCDPISGHTALYWYRQSLGQGLEFLIYFQGNSAPDKSGLPSDRFSAERTGGSVSTLTIQRTQQEDSAVYLCASRLQRYTDTQYFGPGTRLTVL.

V gene TRBV30 combines with J gene TRBJ2-7; the D gene is possibly TRBD2 (5 bases). Germline CDR1 reads GTSNPN; CDR2 reads SVGIG (reference sequence). Deletions cut 1 base from V and 0 bases from J, with 13 bases between. The CDR3 has 15 amino acids. The CDR3 sequence: CAWSDNTRFSYEQYF. The CDR3 DNA reads as TGTGCCTGGAGTGATAATACTAGATTCTCCTACGAGCAGTACTTC.

The rearrangement joins TRBV28 to TRBJ2-7; 7 bases line up with TRBD2. In germline, CDR1 is MDHEN, CDR2 SYDVKM. Trimming cost V 3 bases and J 4 bases; bases outside gene matches: 12. The CDR3 runs 16 residues. The CDR3 DNA reads TGTGCCAGCAGTTTCTCGTGGACTAGTAGAGGTTACGAGCAGTACTTC. Translation gives CASSFSWTSRGYEQYF.

The chain is built from TRBV23-1 and TRBJ2-3; TRBD1 aligns across 7 bases. TRBV23-1 is placed among ORFs of uncertain function. The CDR3 extends over 17 amino acids. Unmatched junction bases numbered 9, after V lost 0 bases and J lost 3 bases. CDR3 sequence: CASSQSRPGGRTDTQYF. The CDR3 DNA reads TGCGCCAGCAGTCAATCGAGGCCAGGGGGTAGGACAGATACGCAGTATTTT.

This rearrangement joins TRBV7-9 to TRBJ2-6, with D possibly matching TRBD1 (6 bases). The CDR3 loop spans 16 amino acids. Trimming took 3 bases from V and 3 from J, leaving 12 bases between them. Germline CDR1 SEHNR, CDR2 FQNEAQ (reference sequence). CDR3 loop: CASSFIQGYGANVLTF. The CDR3, as DNA: TGTGCCAGCAGCTTTATACAGGGTTATGGGGCCAACGTCCTGACTTTC. Using reference TRBV7-9 and TRBJ2-6 for the parts outside the CDR3, the full variable domain is DTGVSQNPRHKITKRGQNVTFRCDPISEHNRLYWYRQTLGQGPEFLTYFQNEAQLEKSRLLSDRFSAERPKGSFSTLEIQRTEQGDSAMYLCASSFIQGYGANVLTFGAGSRLTVL.